The rows below give T cell receptor beta chains drawn from one sample of a study of beta chain features in type 1 diabetes. Data came from immunoSEQ multiplex PCR; TCRdb stores just in-frame clones and leaves some out. The table has about half a million clones, around 28% seen once. Sequenced input: naive CD4+ T cells from blood. The receptor set was obtained from a man between 18 and 35 years old in good health. CDR3s leave out the opening cysteine and the closing phenylalanine or tryptophan. Where a row states a size, it is once, few, many or the class of an expanded clone; other rows omit it.

v_call: TRBV30; j_call: TRBJ1-1; clone_size: few; cdr3_aa: AWSDEGRGTEAF
v_call: TRBV6-5; j_call: TRBJ2-1; clone_size: NA; cdr3_aa: ASSPDRVYNEQF
v_call: TRBV28; j_call: TRBJ2-3; clone_size: few; cdr3_aa: ASLAGTDTQY
v_call: TRBV4-1; j_call: TRBJ2-1; clone_size: NA; cdr3_aa: ASSQEERDDNEQF
v_call: TRBV4-2; j_call: TRBJ2-6; clone_size: NA; cdr3_aa: ASSQALSSGANVLT
v_call: TRBV10-3; j_call: TRBJ2-4; clone_size: NA; cdr3_aa: AISESGGRENIQY
v_call: TRBV19; j_call: TRBJ2-2; clone_size: NA; cdr3_aa: ASSITAGGELF
v_call: TRBV29-1; j_call: TRBJ2-5; clone_size: once; cdr3_aa: SVGASGKQWMETQY
v_call: TRBV12-5; j_call: TRBJ2-3; clone_size: few; cdr3_aa: ASLSGLGTDTQY
v_call: TRBV9; j_call: TRBJ2-1; clone_size: NA; cdr3_aa: ASSVQQGISYNEQF
v_call: TRBV13; j_call: TRBJ1-5; clone_size: NA; cdr3_aa: ASSRRTGNQPQH
v_call: TRBV30; j_call: TRBJ2-7; clone_size: NA; cdr3_aa: AWSRQGTFHEQY
v_call: TRBV29-1; j_call: TRBJ2-5; clone_size: few; cdr3_aa: SVVGSRGFGETQY
v_call: TRBV30; j_call: TRBJ2-5; clone_size: few; cdr3_aa: AWSPAGAQY
v_call: TRBV7-8; j_call: TRBJ2-4; clone_size: NA; cdr3_aa: ASSLYGGNIQY
v_call: TRBV9; j_call: TRBJ2-6; clone_size: NA; cdr3_aa: ASSVALAGHSGANVLT
v_call: TRBV30; j_call: TRBJ1-2; clone_size: few; cdr3_aa: AWSVGQSYGYT
v_call: TRBV5-1; j_call: TRBJ1-4; clone_size: NA; cdr3_aa: ASSLTGPDEKLF
v_call: TRBV15; j_call: TRBJ2-3; clone_size: few; cdr3_aa: ATRPGGISPTDTQY
v_call: TRBV5-4; j_call: TRBJ2-5; clone_size: NA; cdr3_aa: ASSSRQGAGETQY
v_call: TRBV9; j_call: TRBJ2-1; clone_size: few; cdr3_aa: ASSVTRRGSEQF
v_call: TRBV2; j_call: TRBJ2-1; clone_size: NA; cdr3_aa: AGMAGGPYNEQF
v_call: TRBV4-1; j_call: TRBJ2-3; clone_size: few; cdr3_aa: ASSQDARGRY
v_call: TRBV25-1; j_call: TRBJ2-3; clone_size: NA; cdr3_aa: ASSGSTDTQY
v_call: TRBV25-1; j_call: TRBJ2-3; clone_size: few; cdr3_aa: ASSEGASGRTDTQY
v_call: TRBV19; j_call: TRBJ2-7; clone_size: few; cdr3_aa: ASSSMTGAYEQY
v_call: TRBV20-1; j_call: TRBJ2-3; clone_size: few; cdr3_aa: SARGEDTQY
v_call: TRBV7-9; j_call: TRBJ2-7; clone_size: NA; cdr3_aa: ASEAFDEQY
v_call: TRBV15; j_call: TRBJ2-3; clone_size: NA; cdr3_aa: ATSSYRFGQGAQNTQY
v_call: TRBV25-1; j_call: TRBJ1-1; clone_size: NA; cdr3_aa: ASSEPGEGDTEAF
v_call: TRBV30; j_call: TRBJ1-2; clone_size: few; cdr3_aa: AWSLGAPHT
v_call: TRBV5-6; j_call: TRBJ2-3; clone_size: NA; cdr3_aa: ASSFVGADTQY
v_call: TRBV15; j_call: TRBJ2-1; clone_size: NA; cdr3_aa: ATSRPLSGGRGEQF
v_call: TRBV30; j_call: TRBJ2-2; clone_size: NA; cdr3_aa: AWRGQGTNTGELF
v_call: TRBV29-1; j_call: TRBJ2-5; clone_size: NA; cdr3_aa: GVYGLYQETQY
v_call: TRBV28; j_call: TRBJ1-5; clone_size: NA; cdr3_aa: ASSTYQPQH
v_call: TRBV19; j_call: TRBJ2-1; clone_size: NA; cdr3_aa: ASSLGTGSYNEQF
v_call: TRBV25-1; j_call: TRBJ1-1; clone_size: few; cdr3_aa: ASSETGRVNTEAF
v_call: TRBV10-3; j_call: TRBJ2-1; clone_size: few; cdr3_aa: AISAGQGYYNEQF
v_call: TRBV29-1; j_call: TRBJ1-2; clone_size: few; cdr3_aa: SVAEVDDHRGYT
v_call: TRBV13; j_call: TRBJ2-7; clone_size: NA; cdr3_aa: ATRSLGRSYEQY
v_call: TRBV4-3; j_call: TRBJ2-1; clone_size: few; cdr3_aa: ASSPTSGSGYNEQF
v_call: TRBV27; j_call: TRBJ2-5; clone_size: NA; cdr3_aa: ASSLGGDLQETQY
v_call: TRBV6-5; j_call: TRBJ1-4; clone_size: few; cdr3_aa: ASSTQQGFNEKLF
v_call: TRBV5-4; j_call: TRBJ2-3; clone_size: NA; cdr3_aa: ASSLLAGVGPDTQY
v_call: TRBV9; j_call: TRBJ2-1; clone_size: NA; cdr3_aa: ASSTRDPGGYNEQF
v_call: TRBV30; j_call: TRBJ1-3; clone_size: few; cdr3_aa: AWADRGSGNTIY
v_call: TRBV4-1; j_call: TRBJ2-3; clone_size: once; cdr3_aa: ASSQGRRSYTDTQY
v_call: TRBV29-1; j_call: TRBJ1-4; clone_size: few; cdr3_aa: SAIGSTNEKLF
v_call: TRBV25-1; j_call: TRBJ2-1; clone_size: NA; cdr3_aa: ASSAREPPYNEQF
v_call: TRBV5-4; j_call: TRBJ2-5; clone_size: NA; cdr3_aa: ASSERDRLQETQY
v_call: TRBV14; j_call: TRBJ2-5; clone_size: NA; cdr3_aa: ASSSGQQETQY
v_call: TRBV10-3; j_call: TRBJ2-5; clone_size: NA; cdr3_aa: AISDPPGLAVSQETQY
v_call: TRBV29-1; j_call: TRBJ1-4; clone_size: NA; cdr3_aa: SVGARLEEKLF
v_call: TRBV29-1; j_call: TRBJ2-2; clone_size: NA; cdr3_aa: SGQSLNTGELF